The 14 T cell receptor beta chains below come from one sample, sequenced in a study of cytomegalovirus exposure and HLA in healthy donors. Researchers ran the PCR with 60 Vbeta and 13 Jbeta primers. Only in-frame clones appear in the TCRdb table, and some are missing; sequencing was by immunoSEQ multiplex PCR. The sample lists around 250,000 clones, around 90% seen once, with roughly 1.5% in the top ten. The material sequenced was PBMCs. Every receptor here comes from a girl aged 2 to 10 in good health and CMV-seronegative.

The V gene is TRBV6-5, the J gene TRBJ2-1, with 10 bases identical to TRBD2. The CDR3 consists of 14 residues. Looked up from germline, CDR1 is MNHEY and CDR2 is SVGAGI. Trimming cost V 7 bases and J 6 bases; bases outside gene matches: 6. In DNA, the CDR3 is TGTGCCAGCAACCCCGGACTAGCGGTCAATGAGCAGTTCTTC. This sequence encodes CASNPGLAVNEQFF.

This rearrangement joins TRBV5-4 to TRBJ2-6; 11 bases are shared with TRBD2. V gave up 1 base and J gave up 4 bases; unmatched junction bases: 10. The length of the CDR3 is 19 residues. Germline V gene data show CDR1 as SGHNT and CDR2 as YYREEE (reference sequence). The CDR3 DNA reads as TGTGCCAGCAGCTTGAATGGGGCTAGCGGGGGGACGGGGGCCAACGTCCTGACTTTC. This encodes CASSLNGASGGTGANVLTF.

The chain recombines TRBV29-1 with TRBJ2-1, with 11 nucleotides matching TRBD2. The CDR3 has 18 residues. The trim removed 2 bases at V and 0 bases at J, leaving 9 bases unmatched. From germline, CDR1 is SQVTM and CDR2 ANQGSEA. The CDR3 DNA is TGCAGCGTTGAACCCGGGACTAGCGGTACATCCTCCTACAATGAGCAGTTCTTC. Protein product: CSVEPGTSGTSSYNEQFF.

This clone was picked up one time. The J gene is TRBJ1-2, the V gene TRBV30; D perhaps matches TRBD1 (5 bases). The CDR3 is 10 amino acids. V lost 5 bases and J 7 bases, leaving 8 bases between the germline ends. Germline V gene data show CDR1 as GTSNPN and CDR2 as SVGIG (reference sequence). The CDR3 DNA sequence: TGTGCCTGGGGGACTCTTGGCTACACCTTC. Translating it yields CAWGTLGYTF.

The J gene is TRBJ2-5, the V gene TRBV29-1; TRBD2 matches at 7 bases. The DNA end lines up better with TRBJ2-7; the J call may be wrong. The CDR3 runs to 11 residues. Germline V gives CDR1 SQVTM, CDR2 ANQGSEA. In DNA form, the CDR3 reads TGCAGCGCCGGGGACTACTACGAGCAGTACTTC. Its protein is CSAGDYYEQYF.

The chain recombines TRBV19 with TRBJ1-5, with D possibly TRBD1 on 5 matching bases. CDR1 and CDR2 (germline): LNHDA, SQIVND (reference sequence). There are 13 residues in the CDR3. V lost 6 bases and J 4 bases, leaving 10 bases between the germline ends. CDR3 sequence (DNA): TGTGCCAGTAGCCGGGGGTGGAATCAGCCCCAGCATTTT. This translates into CASSRGWNQPQHF.

The chain combines TRBV9 with TRBJ1-1, with 7 bases fitting TRBD1. Per germline, CDR1 SGDLS and CDR2 YYNGEE. The CDR3 totals 16 residues. The ends lost 2 bases at V and 4 bases at J; junction bases unmatched: 11. CDR3 nucleotide sequence: TGTGCCAGCAGCGTCGGGACAGCCATAACACCCACTGAAGCTTTCTTT. Amino acids: CASSVGTAITPTEAFF. The full variable domain, with the rest looked up from reference TRBV9 and TRBJ1-1, is DSGVTQTPKHLITATGQRVTLRCSPRSGDLSVYWYQQSLDQGLQFLIQYYNGEERAKGNILERFSAQQFPDLHSELNLSSLELGDSALYFCASSVGTAITPTEAFFGQGTRLTVV.

This clone was seen just once. The chain couples TRBV7-9 to TRBJ2-7; 8 nucleotides agree with TRBD2. The CDR3 runs to 15 residues. Trimming at V came to 7 bases and at J to 6 bases, leaving 14 bases not matched to a gene. Per germline, CDR1 SEHNR and CDR2 FQNEAQ (reference sequence). The CDR3 loop is CASTPPGLAALEQYF. The DNA of the CDR3 is TGTGCCAGCACCCCGCCTGGACTAGCAGCCCTCGAGCAGTACTTC.

This chain uses TRBV13 with TRBJ1-4; the D is unclear. Germline values: CDR1 PRHDT, CDR2 FYEKMQ (reference sequence). V dropped 4 bases and J dropped 0 bases, with 9 bases sitting between them. The CDR3 length is 15 residues. The CDR3 region is CASSSRGATNEKLFF. CDR3 coding DNA: TGTGCCAGCAGCTCTCGAGGAGCAACTAATGAAAAACTGTTTTTT.

The chain is built from TRBV2 and TRBJ2-7; 7 bases map to TRBD1. The germline V gene has CDR1 SNHLY and CDR2 FYNNEI. J gave up 2 bases and V 6 bases, and 10 bases lay outside the gene matches. This CDR3 comprises 15 residues. The CDR3 spells CASRVTGEGTYEQYF. CDR3 DNA: TGTGCCAGCAGGGTTACAGGGGAAGGAACCTACGAGCAGTACTTC.

The rearrangement uses TRBV9 and TRBJ2-2; 7 nucleotides match TRBD2. Germline loops: CDR1 SGDLS, CDR2 YYNGEE. This CDR3 comprises 14 residues. The junction had 6 bases not matched to a gene; V was cut back by 4 bases and J by 6 bases. The CDR3 here is CASSPWGGPGELFF. CDR3 nucleotides: TGTGCCAGCAGCCCCTGGGGGGGTCCCGGGGAGCTGTTTTTT.

The gene calls are TRBV27 and TRBJ2-5; no clear D gene. Germline CDR1 and CDR2: MNHEY and SMNVEV (reference sequence). With 5 bases removed from V and 0 bases from J, the gap between germline ends came to 10 bases. This CDR3 contains 14 residues. The DNA for the CDR3 is TGTGCCAGCAGTGTCTTGGCGGACCAAGAGACCCAGTACTTC. Its translation is CASSVLADQETQYF.

V usage is TRBV27 and J usage is TRBJ1-2, with 9 nucleotides matching TRBD1. This CDR3 contains 13 residues. CDR1 is MNHEY and CDR2 is SMNVEV in the germline V gene (reference sequence). After removal of 6 bases from V and 4 bases from J, the junction contained 3 bases not matched to a gene. CDR3 DNA sequence: TGTGCCAGCAGCACAGGGGGCGGCTATGGCTACACCTTC. Residues: CASSTGGGYGYTF.

The CDR3 nucleotides read TGTGCCAGCAGTTTTCGGGGAGGGGGGAGGAACACTGAAGCTTTCTTT. The encoded protein is CASSFRGGGRNTEAFF. The V gene is TRBV28, the J gene TRBJ1-1; the D gene is possibly TRBD1 (6 bases). Trimming took off 3 bases at V and 1 base at J, with 15 bases between the two ends. CDR1 is MDHEN, CDR2 SYDVKM, per germline. This CDR3 is 16 amino acids long.